The clone carrying this T cell receptor beta chain was counted a few times. Its target is not known. This sample was taken from a study of T-cell memory formation after mild COVID-19. On the study more broadly: For the most part, TCR clusters were specific to one donor. Whole-study results and caveats: Some SARS-CoV-2-responding clones were already detected in memory before infection.

The V gene lost 0 bases and the J gene lost 4 bases, with 13 bases spanning the gap. Germline V gene data show CDR1 as DFQATT and CDR2 as SNEGSKA (reference sequence). The CDR3 loop spans 16 amino acids. The TCR alpha and TCR beta cDNA libraries, bearing sample barcodes and UMIs, were generated by 5'RACE using constant-segment primers. TCRdb recomputed calls from the 5' RACE reads with MiXCR, one row per CDR3 protein. The sample includes roughly 190,000 distinct CDR3 sequences, about 27% of them seen just once. This clonotype was sampled from an adult woman who had mild COVID-19 (a few samples of this study predate the infection). Cell type and time point are not known. The chain is built from TRBV20-1 and TRBJ1-6, with D possibly TRBD1 on 6 matching bases. Sequenced material: PBMCs or a T cell subset sorted from them (not recorded which). The CDR3 nucleotides are TGCAGTGCTAGAGACCTACCACAGGGTTATAATTCACCCCTCCACTTT. Protein product: CSARDLPQGYNSPLHF.